A selection of T cell receptor beta chains follows, all from one sample in a study of T-cell reconstitution after alpha-beta-depleted transplantation in children. TCRdb passed the PCR reads through MiXCR, listing each CDR3 protein once. This table holds about 300,000 distinct CDR3 sequences, about 7.3% found once. The sample consisted of peripheral blood, taken 360 days after TCRalphabeta/CD19-depleted stem cell transplant. Source of these receptors: a female patient between 2 and 15 years old who had a stem cell transplant for Fanconi anemia, so the T cells may come from the graft donor. Both conserved end residues are part of each CDR3. A D gene is named only where the DNA matches it firmly. Some rows mark clone size as missing; the rest say once, few, many or name a class of expanded clone.

D gene: TRBD1; clone size: few; V gene: TRBV11-2; CDR3 length: 16; J gene: TRBJ2-3; CDR3 protein: CASSLIGGQGGDTQYF; CDR3 DNA: TGTGCCAGCAGCTTAATCGGCGGACAGGGGGGAGATACGCAGTATTTT
D gene: .; clone size: many; V gene: TRBV5-1; CDR3 length: 15; J gene: TRBJ1-2; CDR3 protein: CASSLEGSLGYGYTF; CDR3 DNA: TGCGCCAGCAGCTTGGAGGGCAGCCTGGGGTATGGCTACACCTTC
D gene: .; clone size: .; V gene: TRBV18; CDR3 length: 14; J gene: TRBJ1-2; CDR3 protein: CASSPLDSGSGYTF; CDR3 DNA: TGTGCCAGCTCACCACTTGATTCGGGGTCTGGCTACACCTTC
D gene: TRBD1; clone size: few; V gene: TRBV7-2; CDR3 length: 15; J gene: TRBJ1-5; CDR3 protein: CASSNQAGGGQPQHF; CDR3 DNA: TGTGCCAGCAGCAATCAGGCAGGGGGCGGTCAGCCCCAGCATTTT
D gene: TRBD2; clone size: many; V gene: TRBV7-9; CDR3 length: 16; J gene: TRBJ2-3; CDR3 protein: CASSFVAGALMDTQYF; CDR3 DNA: TGTGCCAGCAGCTTTGTAGCGGGAGCACTCATGGATACGCAGTATTTT
D gene: .; clone size: many; V gene: TRBV6-2/TRBV6-3; CDR3 length: 14; J gene: TRBJ2-5; CDR3 protein: CASSYDWHQETQYF; CDR3 DNA: TGTGCCAGCAGTTACGACTGGCACCAAGAGACCCAGTACTTC
D gene: .; clone size: many; V gene: TRBV5-1; CDR3 length: 19; J gene: TRBJ2-2; CDR3 protein: CASSLVPPSQGANTGELFF; CDR3 DNA: TGCGCCAGCAGCTTGGTCCCCCCAAGCCAGGGCGCGAACACCGGGGAGCTGTTTTTT
D gene: .; clone size: many; V gene: TRBV29-1; CDR3 length: 15; J gene: TRBJ1-1; CDR3 protein: CSVAQRVAGSTEAFF; CDR3 DNA: TGCAGCGTTGCCCAACGAGTGGCCGGGAGCACTGAAGCTTTCTTT
D gene: .; clone size: many; V gene: TRBV6-1; CDR3 length: 13; J gene: TRBJ2-7; CDR3 protein: CASSRHFLYEQYF; CDR3 DNA: TGTGCCAGCTCTCGACACTTCCTCTACGAGCAGTACTTC
D gene: TRBD2; clone size: many; V gene: TRBV15; CDR3 length: 16; J gene: TRBJ2-1; CDR3 protein: CATSRDGGGSMYEQFF; CDR3 DNA: TGTGCCACCAGCAGAGATGGCGGGGGATCCATGTATGAGCAGTTCTTC
D gene: TRBD1; clone size: .; V gene: TRBV3-1; CDR3 length: 15; J gene: TRBJ2-7; CDR3 protein: CASSQRAGTVNEQYF; CDR3 DNA: TGTGCCAGCAGCCAAAGGGCTGGGACAGTCAACGAGCAGTACTTC
D gene: .; clone size: many; V gene: TRBV7-6; CDR3 length: 13; J gene: TRBJ2-3; CDR3 protein: CASSSDNTDTQYF; CDR3 DNA: TGTGCCAGCAGCTCGGACAACACAGATACGCAGTATTTT
D gene: .; clone size: .; V gene: TRBV2; CDR3 length: 11; J gene: TRBJ1-1; CDR3 protein: CATLEGTEAFF; CDR3 DNA: TGTGCCACCCTGGAGGGCACTGAAGCTTTCTTT
D gene: .; clone size: few; V gene: TRBV6-1; CDR3 length: 16; J gene: TRBJ2-1; CDR3 protein: CATLTRGSGSYNEQFF; CDR3 DNA: TGTGCCACTCTTACTAGGGGGTCCGGATCCTACAATGAGCAGTTCTTC
D gene: TRBD1; clone size: many; V gene: TRBV7-9; CDR3 length: 12; J gene: TRBJ1-4; CDR3 protein: CASSSDRGLRNF; CDR3 DNA: TGTGCCAGCAGCTCGGACAGGGGCCTTCGGAATTTT
D gene: .; clone size: many; V gene: TRBV20-1; CDR3 length: 11; J gene: TRBJ1-1; CDR3 protein: CTGGPNTEAFF; CDR3 DNA: TGTACGGGGGGCCCGAACACTGAAGCTTTCTTT
D gene: .; clone size: .; V gene: TRBV7-2; CDR3 length: 14; J gene: TRBJ1-1; CDR3 protein: CASSLSRARTEAFF; CDR3 DNA: TGTGCCAGCAGCCTCAGTCGGGCACGCACTGAAGCTTTCTTT
D gene: .; clone size: few; V gene: TRBV15; CDR3 length: 16; J gene: TRBJ2-5; CDR3 protein: CATSEVQTTSQGTQYF; CDR3 DNA: TGTGCCACCAGCGAAGTCCAGACAACCTCTCAAGGAACGCAGTACTTC
D gene: TRBD2; clone size: few; V gene: TRBV24-1; CDR3 length: 15; J gene: TRBJ2-5; CDR3 protein: CATSDRAGGEETQYF; CDR3 DNA: TGTGCCACCAGTGATAGAGCGGGAGGGGAAGAGACCCAGTACTTC
D gene: .; clone size: .; V gene: TRBV3-1; CDR3 length: 14; J gene: TRBJ1-1; CDR3 protein: CASSHLGINTEAFF; CDR3 DNA: TGTGCCAGCAGCCATCTGGGGATAAACACTGAAGCTTTCTTT
D gene: .; clone size: .; V gene: TRBV19; CDR3 length: 15; J gene: TRBJ1-2; CDR3 protein: CATHLTSDPFYGYTF; CDR3 DNA: TGTGCCACGCACCTCACTTCGGATCCCTTCTATGGCTACACCTTC
D gene: .; clone size: many; V gene: TRBV5-1; CDR3 length: 17; J gene: TRBJ2-3; CDR3 protein: CASSPAGTSLSTDTQYF; CDR3 DNA: TGCGCCAGCAGCCCTGCCGGGACTTCTCTTTCCACAGATACGCAGTATTTT
D gene: TRBD2; clone size: many; V gene: TRBV30; CDR3 length: 15; J gene: TRBJ2-5; CDR3 protein: CAWSVGTSGGETQYF; CDR3 DNA: TGTGCCTGGAGTGTGGGAACTAGCGGGGGTGAGACCCAGTACTTC
D gene: TRBD1; clone size: few; V gene: TRBV28; CDR3 length: 15; J gene: TRBJ1-3; CDR3 protein: CASSFRQGNGNTIYF; CDR3 DNA: TGTGCCAGCAGTTTCCGACAGGGGAATGGAAACACCATATATTTT
D gene: .; clone size: .; V gene: TRBV19; CDR3 length: 15; J gene: TRBJ2-1; CDR3 protein: CASSIPQGLYNEQFF; CDR3 DNA: TGTGCCAGTAGTATCCCACAGGGATTATACAATGAGCAGTTCTTC
D gene: .; clone size: few; V gene: TRBV7-9; CDR3 length: 14; J gene: TRBJ1-6; CDR3 protein: CASSRQNRYSPLHF; CDR3 DNA: TGTGCCAGCAGCAGACAGAACCGATATTCACCCCTCCACTTT
D gene: TRBD2; clone size: .; V gene: TRBV2; CDR3 length: 14; J gene: TRBJ2-7; CDR3 protein: CASSDQGGAYEQYF; CDR3 DNA: TGTGCCAGCAGTGACCAGGGAGGGGCCTACGAGCAGTACTTC
D gene: .; clone size: many; V gene: TRBV6-5; CDR3 length: 16; J gene: TRBJ1-5; CDR3 protein: CASRTGPYLSNQPQHF; CDR3 DNA: TGTGCCAGCAGAACCGGACCCTATCTTAGCAATCAGCCCCAGCATTTT
D gene: .; clone size: .; V gene: TRBV10-2; CDR3 length: 15; J gene: TRBJ2-3; CDR3 protein: CASSELAPRTDTQYF; CDR3 DNA: TGCGCCAGCAGTGAGCTAGCGCCCCGCACAGATACGCAGTATTTT
D gene: .; clone size: many; V gene: TRBV7-9; CDR3 length: 11; J gene: TRBJ2-7; CDR3 protein: CASSRAVEQYF; CDR3 DNA: TGTGCCAGCAGCCGCGCTGTCGAGCAGTACTTC
D gene: .; clone size: many; V gene: TRBV11-2; CDR3 length: 17; J gene: TRBJ2-1; CDR3 protein: CASSSRPGLIPYNEQFF; CDR3 DNA: TGTGCCAGCAGCTCCAGACCCGGACTGATTCCCTACAATGAGCAGTTCTTC
D gene: .; clone size: .; V gene: TRBV6-2/TRBV6-3; CDR3 length: 14; J gene: TRBJ1-5; CDR3 protein: CASREGGGNQPQHF; CDR3 DNA: TGTGCCAGCAGAGAAGGCGGGGGCAATCAGCCCCAGCATTTT
D gene: .; clone size: many; V gene: TRBV5-1; CDR3 length: 17; J gene: TRBJ2-6; CDR3 protein: CASSLSGSSSGANVLTF; CDR3 DNA: TGCGCCAGCAGCTTGTCGGGGTCTAGCTCTGGGGCCAACGTCCTGACTTTC
D gene: TRBD1; clone size: .; V gene: TRBV3-1; CDR3 length: 16; J gene: TRBJ2-2; CDR3 protein: CASSHPRGLGTGELFF; CDR3 DNA: TGTGCCAGCAGCCATCCTAGGGGGCTGGGTACCGGGGAGCTGTTTTTT
D gene: .; clone size: many; V gene: TRBV5-1; CDR3 length: 15; J gene: TRBJ2-7; CDR3 protein: CASSLGQSVSYEQYF; CDR3 DNA: TGCGCCAGCAGCTTAGGGCAGTCTGTTTCCTACGAGCAGTACTTC
D gene: .; clone size: many; V gene: TRBV29-1; CDR3 length: 10; J gene: TRBJ2-7; CDR3 protein: CSVGGYEQYF; CDR3 DNA: TGCAGCGTGGGGGGCTACGAGCAGTACTTC
D gene: .; clone size: few; V gene: TRBV6-2/TRBV6-3; CDR3 length: 15; J gene: TRBJ2-1; CDR3 protein: CASTWGPAGDNEQFF; CDR3 DNA: TGTGCCAGCACCTGGGGGCCCGCAGGGGACAATGAGCAGTTCTTC
D gene: .; clone size: many; V gene: TRBV29-1; CDR3 length: 15; J gene: TRBJ2-5; CDR3 protein: CSADGGRGPQETQYF; CDR3 DNA: TGCAGCGCTGACGGGGGGAGGGGGCCACAAGAGACCCAGTACTTC
D gene: TRBD2; clone size: many; V gene: TRBV28; CDR3 length: 15; J gene: TRBJ2-7; CDR3 protein: CAVGASGRALYEQYF; CDR3 DNA: TGTGCCGTAGGAGCTAGCGGGAGGGCTCTCTACGAGCAGTACTTC
D gene: .; clone size: few; V gene: TRBV7-9; CDR3 length: 14; J gene: TRBJ1-4; CDR3 protein: CASSPDRPNEKLFF; CDR3 DNA: TGTGCCAGCAGCCCCGACAGGCCTAATGAAAAACTGTTTTTT
D gene: TRBD2; clone size: .; V gene: TRBV3-1; CDR3 length: 16; J gene: TRBJ2-3; CDR3 protein: CASSQDGGAGGDTQYF; CDR3 DNA: TGTGCCAGCAGCCAAGACGGGGGGGCCGGAGGAGATACGCAGTATTTT
D gene: .; clone size: many; V gene: TRBV7-2; CDR3 length: 16; J gene: TRBJ2-3; CDR3 protein: CASSSVGPTGTDTQYF; CDR3 DNA: TGTGCCAGCAGCTCAGTGGGACCGACAGGCACAGATACGCAGTATTTT
D gene: .; clone size: many; V gene: TRBV20-1; CDR3 length: 12; J gene: TRBJ2-3; CDR3 protein: CSVPGGTDTQYF; CDR3 DNA: TGCAGCGTCCCGGGCGGCACAGATACGCAGTATTTT
D gene: .; clone size: .; V gene: TRBV28; CDR3 length: 14; J gene: TRBJ1-1; CDR3 protein: CASSFRGRGTEAFF; CDR3 DNA: TGTGCCAGCAGTTTCCGTGGGAGGGGCACTGAAGCTTTCTTT
D gene: .; clone size: few; V gene: TRBV3-1; CDR3 length: 13; J gene: TRBJ1-2; CDR3 protein: CASSQGLDGGYTF; CDR3 DNA: TGTGCCAGCAGCCAAGGGTTGGACGGGGGCTACACCTTC
D gene: TRBD1; clone size: .; V gene: TRBV7-2; CDR3 length: 15; J gene: TRBJ1-6; CDR3 protein: CASSLQGARGSPLHF; CDR3 DNA: TGTGCCAGCAGCTTACAGGGGGCGAGGGGTTCACCCCTCCACTTT
D gene: TRBD1; clone size: .; V gene: TRBV9; CDR3 length: 16; J gene: TRBJ1-1; CDR3 protein: CASSQDWDRTYTEAFF; CDR3 DNA: TGTGCCAGCAGCCAAGATTGGGACAGGACCTACACTGAAGCTTTCTTT
D gene: .; clone size: many; V gene: TRBV20-1; CDR3 length: 13; J gene: TRBJ2-2; CDR3 protein: CSARDGVSRELFF; CDR3 DNA: TGCAGTGCTAGAGATGGGGTGTCCCGGGAGCTGTTTTTT
D gene: .; clone size: .; V gene: TRBV5-1; CDR3 length: 15; J gene: TRBJ2-5; CDR3 protein: CASSLEGVYQETQYF; CDR3 DNA: TGCGCCAGCAGCTTGGAAGGGGTCTACCAAGAGACCCAGTACTTC